A selection of T cell receptor beta chains follows, all from one sample in a study of T-cell memory formation after mild COVID-19. A single record per CDR3 protein comes from TCRdb applying MiXCR to the 5' RACE reads. The top ten clones hold 11% to 15% of a sample with approximately 150,000 distinct CDR3 sequences, more than 14% of them seen once. Material: PBMCs or a T cell subset sorted from them (not recorded which). The receptors derive from an adult woman who had mild COVID-19 (a few samples of this study predate the infection). Cell type and time point are not known. CDR3s include the opening cysteine and the closing phenylalanine or tryptophan. A D gene is named only where the DNA matches it firmly. A row's size may be missing; if present it is once, few, many or a size class.

cdr3_nt: TGTGCCAGCAGCCAAGATCCGGGGGATGAGCAGTTCTTC; cdr3_aa: CASSQDPGDEQFF; v_call: TRBV3-1; clone_size: NA; d_call: NA; j_call: TRBJ2-1
cdr3_nt: TGTGCCAGCAGGGGGGACAACCTTGAAAAACTGTTTTTT; cdr3_aa: CASRGDNLEKLFF; v_call: TRBV12-3/TRBV12-4; clone_size: few; d_call: NA; j_call: TRBJ1-4
cdr3_nt: TGCAGTGCCCACCCTGCGGGGTCCACAGATACGCAGTATTTT; cdr3_aa: CSAHPAGSTDTQYF; v_call: TRBV20-1; clone_size: many; d_call: NA; j_call: TRBJ2-3
cdr3_nt: TGTGCCAGCACCGACTTCACCGAGGAGCTGTTTTTT; cdr3_aa: CASTDFTEELFF; v_call: TRBV12-3/TRBV12-4; clone_size: NA; d_call: NA; j_call: TRBJ2-2
cdr3_nt: TGTGCCAGCAGCCAAGAAGGGGGGACCACTGAAGCTTTCTTT; cdr3_aa: CASSQEGGTTEAFF; v_call: TRBV14; clone_size: NA; d_call: NA; j_call: TRBJ1-1
cdr3_nt: TGCAGTGCTATGGAACCCCGGGGCCGCTCCGGGTATGAGGAGACCCAGTACTTC; cdr3_aa: CSAMEPRGRSGYEETQYF; v_call: TRBV20-1; clone_size: NA; d_call: NA; j_call: TRBJ2-5
cdr3_nt: TGCAGCGTACAGGTGTCGGGCAATCAGCCCCAGCATTTT; cdr3_aa: CSVQVSGNQPQHF; v_call: TRBV29-1; clone_size: NA; d_call: NA; j_call: TRBJ1-5
cdr3_nt: TGCGCCAGCAGCCTTACCCCGGGACTAGCGGGGGGGCACCGTTCCTCGGAGACCCAGTACTTC; cdr3_aa: CASSLTPGLAGGHRSSETQYF; v_call: TRBV4-1; clone_size: few; d_call: TRBD2; j_call: TRBJ2-5
cdr3_nt: TGTGCCAGCAGCTCAATCATCCGGGACAGGGGACCCGTCTCTGGAAACACCATATATTTT; cdr3_aa: CASSSIIRDRGPVSGNTIYF; v_call: TRBV7-6; clone_size: NA; d_call: TRBD1; j_call: TRBJ1-3
cdr3_nt: TGTGCCAGCAGTTCTCTCGGGAGTCACAATGAGCAGTTCTTC; cdr3_aa: CASSSLGSHNEQFF; v_call: TRBV27; clone_size: NA; d_call: NA; j_call: TRBJ2-1
cdr3_nt: TGTGCCAGCAGTTTACAACGCTCCTACAATGAGCAGTTCTTC; cdr3_aa: CASSLQRSYNEQFF; v_call: TRBV27; clone_size: NA; d_call: NA; j_call: TRBJ2-1
cdr3_nt: TGCAGTGCTAGAGATTCCCCCGGGACAGGGGGTCGAGAGCAGTACTTC; cdr3_aa: CSARDSPGTGGREQYF; v_call: TRBV20-1; clone_size: few; d_call: TRBD1; j_call: TRBJ2-7
cdr3_nt: TGTGCCAGCAGCTTAATCGGCGTGGAGTTCTTC; cdr3_aa: CASSLIGVEFF; v_call: TRBV7-9; clone_size: NA; d_call: NA; j_call: TRBJ2-1
cdr3_nt: TGTGCCAGCGACTATCGGACAGTGAGCTCTGGGGCCAACGTCCTGACTTTC; cdr3_aa: CASDYRTVSSGANVLTF; v_call: TRBV7-9; clone_size: NA; d_call: NA; j_call: TRBJ2-6
cdr3_nt: TGTGCCAGCAGCCGCCGGACTAGCGGGAGGGCCCGTGAGCAGTTCTTC; cdr3_aa: CASSRRTSGRAREQFF; v_call: TRBV5-6; clone_size: NA; d_call: TRBD2; j_call: TRBJ2-1
cdr3_nt: TGTGCCAGCAGCTTATGGGACAGCTTATCCAATCAGCCCCAGCATTTT; cdr3_aa: CASSLWDSLSNQPQHF; v_call: TRBV5-5; clone_size: few; d_call: TRBD1; j_call: TRBJ1-5
cdr3_nt: TGCGCCAGCAGCCTATGGGACGGTTCCTACAATGAGCAGTTCTTC; cdr3_aa: CASSLWDGSYNEQFF; v_call: TRBV4-3; clone_size: NA; d_call: NA; j_call: TRBJ2-1
cdr3_nt: TGCGCCAGCAGCTTAAGGTCGCCCCGTGACAGTCTCGATAAAAAACTGTTTTTT; cdr3_aa: CASSLRSPRDSLDKKLFF; v_call: TRBV5-1; clone_size: NA; d_call: NA; j_call: TRBJ1-4
cdr3_nt: TGTGCCAGCAGCTTGGACAACTACGAGCAGTACTTC; cdr3_aa: CASSLDNYEQYF; v_call: TRBV7-8; clone_size: many; d_call: NA; j_call: TRBJ2-7
cdr3_nt: TGTGCCAGTACCTGGACAGGGGGCGGTGAAGCTTTCTTT; cdr3_aa: CASTWTGGGEAFF; v_call: TRBV19; clone_size: NA; d_call: TRBD1; j_call: TRBJ1-1
cdr3_nt: TGCAGCGGCGCAGTAAGCGGGGAGCTGTTTTTT; cdr3_aa: CSGAVSGELFF; v_call: TRBV29-1; clone_size: few; d_call: NA; j_call: TRBJ2-2
cdr3_nt: TGCAGCGTACAAGGGGAGCCCAAGGAAATCTACGAGCAGTACTTC; cdr3_aa: CSVQGEPKEIYEQYF; v_call: TRBV29-1; clone_size: many; d_call: NA; j_call: TRBJ2-7